A single sample is the source of the 28 T cell receptor beta chains below, sequenced in a study of T cells in Graves' hyperthyroidism and ophthalmopathy (dated by TCRdb to between 2018 and 2021). Library method: multiplex PCR. Sequencing relied on an Illumina HiSeq 2000. Amplification of TCR beta CDR3 regions was carried out from RNA transcripts. The first round of RT-PCR for the TCR CDR3 was performed with the HTBI primer set and the Qiagen OneStep RT-PCR kit. TCRdb ran its own pipeline on the public reads, namely fastp trimming at Q25 and MiXCR clone calling, and kept in-frame beta chains. Under each unique CDR3 protein, matching rows form one entry showing the most common genes and DNA. The sample data list roughly 570,000 distinct CDR3 sequences, and about 43% of these were observed just once. The ten largest clones represent approximately 8.4% of the sample. Sequencing input: peripheral blood or thyroid tissue (not recorded which). The source of these receptors is a woman aged 18-29 years with Graves' hyperthyroidism.

The chain uses TRBV5-1 and TRBJ2-6; D not certain. Per the germline V gene, CDR1 is SGHRS and CDR2 is YFSETQ. The V gene lost 0 bases and the J gene lost 5 bases, with 3 bases spanning the gap. The CDR3 consists of 13 residues. CDR3 loop: CASSLGRANVLTF. DNA of the CDR3: TGCGCCAGCAGCTTGGGGCGGGCCAACGTCCTGACTTTC.

This rearrangement joins TRBV10-3 to TRBJ2-7; 7 bases line up with TRBD2. Germline CDR1 is ENHRY and CDR2 is SYGVKD. The CDR3 consists of 12 residues. Germline trimming cut 7 bases from V and 5 bases from J; bases unmatched to any gene: 5. Written as DNA, the CDR3 is TGTGCCATCAATGGACTAGAGGACGAGCAGTACTTC. It specifies CAINGLEDEQYF.

This chain uses TRBV2 with TRBJ2-5; 11 bases are a match to TRBD2. Germline loops: CDR1 SNHLY, CDR2 FYNNEI. The junction had 11 bases not matched to a gene; V was cut back by 6 bases and J by 5 bases. This CDR3 region has 16 residues. Here the CDR3 DNA reads TGTGCCAGCAGCCCCCCCCAACTAGCGGGAGCGGAGACCCAGTACTTC. This sequence encodes CASSPPQLAGAETQYF.

V is TRBV5-4 and J is TRBJ1-3; weak D call: TRBD1 (5 bases). V was pared by 4 bases and J by 2 bases, with 19 bases between. CDR1 and CDR2 from the germline V gene are SGHNT and YYREEE (reference sequence). CDR3 length equals 17 residues. The CDR3 loop is CASSPWASDSAGNTIYF. The CDR3 DNA reads TGTGCCAGCAGCCCCTGGGCGTCCGACAGTGCTGGAAACACCATATATTTT.

The chain is built from TRBV18 and TRBJ2-7; possibly TRBD2 for D (6 bases). The germline V gene encodes CDR1 KGHSH and CDR2 LQKENI. The CDR3 consists of 15 residues. Trimming cost V 4 bases and J 1 base, with 14 bases left between them. CDR3: CASSQRASKSYEQYF. Here the CDR3 DNA reads TGTGCCAGCTCACAGCGGGCCAGTAAATCCTACGAGCAGTACTTC.

The V and J genes are TRBV5-1 and TRBJ1-1; possibly TRBD1 for D (5 bases). Trimming took 7 bases from V and 7 from J, leaving 20 bases between them. CDR3 size: 14 residues. Germline V gives CDR1 SGHRS, CDR2 YFSETQ. The CDR3 nucleotides read TGCGCCAGCTTAGGTGACAGTGATTTTTATGAAGCTTTCTTT. Amino acids: CASLGDSDFYEAFF.

In its sample, this clonotype was seen many times. The chain recombines TRBV12-3 or TRBV12-4 with TRBJ1-1; no reliable D call. The V end was cut by 6 bases, the J end by 1 base, with 12 bases between. This CDR3 has 14 amino acids. For the CDR3, the DNA is TGTGCCAGCAGCTCCGATTGGGGGAACACTGAAGCTTTCTTT. Protein product: CASSSDWGNTEAFF.

This chain connects TRBV6-5 to TRBJ2-5, with D unresolved. V shed 0 bases and J shed 0 bases, with 8 bases lying between them. CDR1 MNHEY and CDR2 SVGAGI come from the germline V gene. CDR3 length: 15 residues. In nucleotides, the CDR3 is TGTGCCAGCAGTTACTCGTTTTCGTACCAAGAGACCCAGTACTTC. Encoded protein: CASSYSFSYQETQYF.

The genes are TRBV10-3 and TRBJ2-5; D is unresolved. There are 12 residues in the CDR3. Trimming stripped 2 bases from V and 5 bases from J, with 6 bases between. Germline V gene lookup returns CDR1 ENHRY and CDR2 SYGVKD. CDR3 DNA: TGTGCCATCAGTGAGCCTGAGGAGACCCAGTACTTC. Translating gives CAISEPEETQYF.

This clonotype was counted many times. The chain employs TRBV11-2 and TRBJ2-5, with 9 bases lining up with TRBD2. Germline-derived CDR1 and CDR2 are SGHAT and FQNNGV. The junction had 8 bases not matched to a gene; V was cut back by 5 bases and J by 1 base. The CDR3 is made up of 16 amino acids. The CDR3 DNA follows: TGTGCCAGCAGCAAGGTCCGCGGGAGGGCCCAAGAGACCCAGTACTTC. Translated: CASSKVRGRAQETQYF.

V and J are TRBV29-1 and TRBJ2-5, with D maybe TRBD1 (6 bases). The J call may be mistaken, given a closer DNA end match to TRBJ2-1. Germline-derived CDR1 and CDR2 are SQVTM and ANQGSEA. This CDR3 is built from 12 residues. CDR3 amino acids: CSARDTVNEQFF. In DNA, the CDR3 is TGCAGCGCCCGGGACACAGTGAATGAGCAGTTCTTC.

Many counts were recorded for this clonotype. The rearrangement links TRBV9 to TRBJ2-7, with D perhaps being TRBD1 or TRBD2 (6 bases each). Deletions cut 0 bases from V and 8 bases from J, with 27 bases between. The CDR3 has 18 residues. Germline-derived CDR1 and CDR2 are SGDLS and YYNGEE. This CDR3 reads CASSVGDNYAGDLSKQYF. The CDR3 DNA sequence: TGTGCCAGCAGCGTAGGCGATAACTATGCAGGGGACTTGAGCAAGCAGTACTTC.

The chain employs TRBV9 and TRBJ2-5; 13 bases are a match to TRBD2. Germline CDR1 and CDR2: SGDLS and YYNGEE. V lost 2 bases to trimming and J lost 5 bases; unmatched junction nucleotides: 6. This CDR3 spans 16 amino acids. CDR3 loop: CASSVGLAGEGETQYF. In DNA form, the CDR3 reads TGTGCCAGCAGCGTCGGACTAGCGGGAGAGGGGGAGACCCAGTACTTC.

This clonotype occurred many times. V is TRBV6-5 and J is TRBJ2-5; D is possibly TRBD2 (6 bases). V was cut by 6 bases and J by 2 bases, with 22 bases left in between. Germline V lookup: CDR1 MNHEY, CDR2 SVGAGI. This CDR3 comprises 17 residues. The CDR3 region has the DNA TGTGCCAGCAGACCCCAATCGGACGGGAGCGGACAAGAGACCCAGTACTTC. Translating it yields CASRPQSDGSGQETQYF.

This clonotype was observed at least ten times. The J gene is TRBJ1-1, the V gene TRBV12-3 or TRBV12-4; 9 bases are shared with TRBD1. With 4 bases clipped from V and 5 bases from J, the junction kept 8 bases outside the gene matches. CDR3 size: 15 residues. The CDR3 DNA sequence: TGTGCCAGCAGTTCCCCGGGACAGGGAAGGACTGAAGCTTTCTTT. Translation gives CASSSPGQGRTEAFF.

The V and J genes are TRBV25-1 and TRBJ1-1; no clear D gene. Germline V CDR1 and CDR2: MGHDK, SYGVNS. V lost 1 base to trimming and J lost 11 bases, with 17 bases between them. The CDR3 has 14 residues. CDR3 amino acids: CASSEFSGYTKAFF. CDR3 sequence (DNA): TGTGCCAGCAGTGAATTTTCAGGATACACTAAGGCTTTCTTT.

This clonotype was counted ten times or more. V is TRBV24-1 and J is TRBJ2-5; tentative D call: TRBD2 (5 bases). The CDR3 sequence is 13 residues long. Trimming pared 5 bases from V and 0 bases from J, leaving 6 bases between. Germline values: CDR1 KGHDR, CDR2 SFDVKD. The CDR3: CATSAGNQETQYF. CDR3 nucleotides: TGTGCCACCAGTGCCGGGAACCAAGAGACCCAGTACTTC.

This clonotype was found many times. The chain couples TRBV6-5 to TRBJ2-5; D not resolved. Germline-derived CDR1 and CDR2 are MNHEY and SVGAGI. Trimming removed 0 bases from V and 5 bases from J, with 10 bases in between. CDR3 length equals 14 residues. CDR3 region: CASSYSAVGETQYF. Here the CDR3 DNA reads TGTGCCAGCAGTTACTCCGCGGTTGGGGAGACCCAGTACTTC.

This chain connects TRBV10-3 to TRBJ2-7; D not certain. The CDR3 is 12 amino acids. The V gene's germline CDR1 is ENHRY and CDR2 SYGVKD. The V and J ends lost 5 bases and 4 bases respectively, with 9 bases between them. CDR3 in DNA: TGTGCCATCAGTTCCCTGTTTTACGAGCAGTACTTC. The encoded protein is CAISSLFYEQYF.

This clonotype was counted ten times or more. The chain recombines TRBV7-9 with TRBJ1-1; D unresolved. This CDR3 is 12 amino acids long. Germline loops: CDR1 SEHNR, CDR2 FQNEAQ (reference sequence). Trimming pared 3 bases from V and 5 bases from J, leaving 7 bases between. DNA for the CDR3: TGTGCCAGCAGCTTCCGGGAAACTGAAGCTTTCTTT. Protein product: CASSFRETEAFF.

This clonotype was found a few times. The chain carries TRBV27 and TRBJ2-7, with 9 nucleotides matching TRBD1. This CDR3 is built from 12 residues. The germline gives CDR1 MNHEY, CDR2 SMNVEV (reference sequence). J was trimmed by 2 bases and V by 9 bases; bases with no gene match: 2. As DNA, the CDR3 is TGTGCCAGTAGACAGGGGGCCTACGAGCAGTACTTC. The encoded protein is CASRQGAYEQYF.

The CDR3, as DNA: TGTGCCTGGAGTGTAGGACAGCTCTCTGGAAACACCATATATTTT. This sequence encodes CAWSVGQLSGNTIYF. This chain links TRBV30 with TRBJ1-3, with D maybe TRBD1 (6 bases). V was trimmed by 0 bases and J by 0 bases, leaving 9 bases between them. Per the germline V gene, CDR1 is GTSNPN and CDR2 is SVGIG (reference sequence). The CDR3 totals 15 residues.

This clonotype was observed at least ten times. The CDR3 nucleotides read TGCAGCGTCCCAGGGAAGCGGGGCTATGGCTACACCTTC. Translating gives CSVPGKRGYGYTF. The chain joins TRBV29-1 to TRBJ1-2; a weak D match, TRBD1 (5 bases). The CDR3 runs 13 residues. The V gene's germline CDR1 is SQVTM and CDR2 ANQGSEA. V was clipped by 6 bases and J by 4 bases, with 15 bases between them. Using reference TRBV29-1 and TRBJ1-2 for the parts outside the CDR3, the full variable domain is SAVISQKPSRDICQRGTSLTIQCQVDSQVTMMFWYRQQPGQSLTLIATANQGSEATYESGFVIDKFPISRPNLTFSTLTVSNMSPEDSSIYLCSVPGKRGYGYTFGSGTRLTVV.

V is TRBV7-6 and J is TRBJ2-3; TRBD2 matches at 10 bases. The V gene end was trimmed by 4 bases and the J gene end by 6 bases; junction bases not matched to a gene: 10. CDR1 and CDR2 from the germline V gene are SGHVS and FNYEAQ. CDR3 length: 16 amino acids. The CDR3 sequence is CASSSLAGAPVDTQYF. The CDR3 DNA is TGTGCCAGCAGCTCGCTAGCGGGAGCCCCCGTGGATACGCAGTATTTT.

This clonotype was seen ten or more times. This rearrangement joins TRBV10-2 to TRBJ2-7; D uncertain. The CDR3 contains 13 residues. In germline, CDR1 is WSHSY, CDR2 SAAADI. V was pared by 0 bases and J by 4 bases, with 7 bases between. The CDR3 coding sequence is TGCGCCAGCAGTGAGTCCAGCCGATACGAGCAGTACTTC. This encodes CASSESSRYEQYF.

This clonotype was recorded many times. The rearrangement links TRBV2 to TRBJ2-7; a possible D gene is TRBD2 (5 bases). Trimming took off 4 bases at V and 3 bases at J, with 10 bases between the two ends. CDR3 length: 13 residues. CDR1 and CDR2 (germline): SNHLY, FYNNEI. CDR3 amino acids: CASSASRDYEQYF. The CDR3 DNA reads TGTGCCAGCAGTGCTAGCAGAGACTACGAGCAGTACTTC.

This chain joins TRBV7-9 and TRBJ1-4; TRBD1 agrees at 9 bases. The J segment lost 7 bases and the V segment lost 5 bases, leaving 5 bases of the junction unmatched. The CDR3 is 14 residues long. Looked up from germline, CDR1 is SEHNR and CDR2 is FQNEAQ (reference sequence). Here the CDR3 reads CASSPRTGVEKLFF. Here the CDR3 DNA reads TGTGCCAGCAGCCCTCGGACAGGGGTTGAAAAACTGTTTTTT.

The rearrangement links TRBV29-1 to TRBJ1-4, with D possibly matching TRBD1 (6 bases). Trimming shortened V by 5 bases and J by 7 bases, and 11 bases separated the two germline ends. Germline CDR1 SQVTM, CDR2 ANQGSEA. CDR3 size: 12 residues. The CDR3 loop reads CSVSRGGEKLFF. The CDR3 nucleotides are TGCAGCGTTTCCAGGGGTGGTGAAAAACTGTTTTTT.